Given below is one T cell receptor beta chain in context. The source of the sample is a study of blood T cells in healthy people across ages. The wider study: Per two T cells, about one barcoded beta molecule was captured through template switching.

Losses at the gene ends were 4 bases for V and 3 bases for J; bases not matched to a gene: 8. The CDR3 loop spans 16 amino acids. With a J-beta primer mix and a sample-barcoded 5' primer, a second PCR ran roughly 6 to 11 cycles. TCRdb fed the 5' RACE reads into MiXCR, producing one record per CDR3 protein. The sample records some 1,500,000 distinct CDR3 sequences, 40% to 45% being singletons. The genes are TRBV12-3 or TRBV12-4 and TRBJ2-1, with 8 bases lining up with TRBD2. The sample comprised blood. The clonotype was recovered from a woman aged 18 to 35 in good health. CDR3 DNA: TGTGCCAGCAGTTCCCCAAAGCGGGAGTACTACAATGAGCAGTTCTTC. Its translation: CASSSPKREYYNEQFF.